One and the same sample provided the 10 T cell receptor beta chains below, sequenced in a study of T cell repertoires in cytomegalovirus infection. One entry per CDR3 protein, called by TCRdb with MiXCR from the reads. The sample contains 200,000 to 250,000 distinct CDR3 sequences, roughly 22% of which appear only once. Sequencing was carried out using CD8+ T cells from PBMCs. The receptor set was obtained from a human donor in good health (CMV status not recorded). Some clones in this sample may be carry-over from other donors' samples.

The CDR3 sequence: CSADPWTDHKLNTEAFF. The CDR3 region has the DNA TGCAGCGCGGACCCCTGGACAGACCACAAATTGAACACTGAAGCTTTCTTT. V and J are TRBV29-1 and TRBJ1-1; the D gene is possibly TRBD1 (6 bases). CDR1 is SQVTM, CDR2 ANQGSEA, per germline. The CDR3 length is 17 residues. V dropped 7 bases and J dropped 0 bases, with 24 bases sitting between them. Looking up the rest from reference TRBV29-1 and TRBJ1-1 gives the full variable domain: SAVISQKPSRDICQRGTSLTIQCQVDSQVTMMFWYRQQPGQSLTLIATANQGSEATYESGFVIDKFPISRPNLTFSTLTVSNMSPEDSSIYLCSADPWTDHKLNTEAFFGQGTRLTVV.

The chain employs TRBV7-6 and TRBJ1-5, with 7 bases lining up with TRBD1. The CDR3 loop spans 14 amino acids. Germline V CDR1 and CDR2: SGHVS, FNYEAQ. Germline trimming cut 4 bases from V and 4 bases from J; bases unmatched to any gene: 4. The DNA of the CDR3 is TGTGCCAGCAGCTCGACAGGGTTTAATCAGCCCCAGCATTTT. Translated: CASSSTGFNQPQHF.

In this sample, this clonotype turned up a few times. This chain uses TRBV28 with TRBJ1-2; TRBD1 might be the D (5 bases). This CDR3 region has 13 residues. Trimming stripped 3 bases from V and 2 bases from J, with 7 bases between. CDR1 is MDHEN, CDR2 SYDVKM, per germline. The CDR3 sequence is CASSFRGNYGYTF. The CDR3 DNA is TGTGCCAGCAGTTTTCGGGGGAACTATGGCTACACCTTC.

Details on this clonotype: This clone may be a read error of a much larger clone one base away. The V gene is TRBV7-6, the J gene TRBJ2-1; D not certain. This CDR3 has 15 amino acids. Germline CDR1 is SGHVS and CDR2 is FNYEAQ. Trimming removed 5 bases at V and 9 bases at J, with 20 bases between. The CDR3 coding sequence is TGTGCCAGCAGCCCCGCTTGGCATGGTATCGGTGAGCAGTTCTTC. Its protein product is CASSPAWHGIGEQFF. The variable domain in full, completed from reference TRBV7-6 and TRBJ2-1, reads GAGVSQSPRYKVTKRGQDVALRCDPISGHVSLYWYRQALGQGPEFLTYFNYEAQQDKSGLPNDRFSAERPEGSISTLTIQRTEQRDSAMYRCASSPAWHGIGEQFFGPGTRLTVL.

The chain combines TRBV29-1 with TRBJ2-5; perhaps D is TRBD1 or TRBD2 (5 bases each). Trimming took off 7 bases at V and 3 bases at J, with 15 bases between the two ends. Per germline, CDR1 SQVTM and CDR2 ANQGSEA. The CDR3 covers 13 residues. The CDR3: CSAHSGTKETQYF. CDR3 sequence (DNA): TGCAGCGCCCATTCCGGGACGAAAGAGACCCAGTACTTC. Combining the CDR3 with reference TRBV29-1 and TRBJ2-5 gives the whole variable domain SAVISQKPSRDICQRGTSLTIQCQVDSQVTMMFWYRQQPGQSLTLIATANQGSEATYESGFVIDKFPISRPNLTFSTLTVSNMSPEDSSIYLCSAHSGTKETQYFGPGTRLLVL.

The V gene is TRBV19, the J gene TRBJ2-7, with a weak D call TRBD1 (6 bases). Germline V gene lookup returns CDR1 LNHDA and CDR2 SQIVND (reference sequence). Trimming took 5 bases from V and 4 from J, leaving 15 bases between them. This CDR3 comprises 14 residues. The CDR3 DNA is TGTGCCAGTAGTCCGGCAGTACAGGGTTACGAGCAGTACTTC. It specifies CASSPAVQGYEQYF.

This rearrangement joins TRBV10-3 to TRBJ2-2; tentatively, D is TRBD2 (7 bases). Germline V gene data show CDR1 as ENHRY and CDR2 as SYGVKD. Trimming pared 0 bases from V and 5 bases from J, leaving 19 bases between. This CDR3 has 18 residues. The CDR3 DNA sequence: TGTGCCATCAGTGAGTCTGGACAGCGGGGCTGGGGAACCGGGGAGCTGTTTTTT. It is translated as CAISESGQRGWGTGELFF.

This clonotype was detected only a few times. The V gene is TRBV27, the J gene TRBJ2-4, with TRBD2 identical over 7 bases. The CDR3 extends over 14 amino acids. The germline V gene has CDR1 MNHEY and CDR2 SMNVEV (reference sequence). The V and J ends lost 3 bases and 3 bases, in that order; junction bases with no gene match: 2. In DNA, the CDR3 is TGTGCCAGCAGTTTGGGGGGGGACAAAAACATTCAGTACTTC. Protein: CASSLGGDKNIQYF.

This clonotype has only a few counts. The rearrangement joins TRBV12-3 or TRBV12-4 to TRBJ1-1; D is perhaps TRBD1 (5 bases). Trimming left V 6 bases short and J 3 bases short, with 17 bases between. This CDR3 has 15 residues. The CDR3 spells CASSSPDTGYTEAFF. The DNA of the CDR3 is TGTGCCAGCAGCTCCCCGGACACGGGCTACACTGAAGCTTTCTTT.

The rearrangement uses TRBV4-1 and TRBJ2-3, with D possibly matching TRBD1 (6 bases). This CDR3 contains 15 residues. CDR1 and CDR2 from the germline V gene are MGHRA and YSYEKL. Trimming pared 0 bases from V and 1 base from J, leaving 8 bases between. Here the CDR3 reads CASSQDGGGTDTQYF. As DNA, the CDR3 is TGCGCCAGCAGCCAAGATGGGGGCGGCACAGATACGCAGTATTTT.